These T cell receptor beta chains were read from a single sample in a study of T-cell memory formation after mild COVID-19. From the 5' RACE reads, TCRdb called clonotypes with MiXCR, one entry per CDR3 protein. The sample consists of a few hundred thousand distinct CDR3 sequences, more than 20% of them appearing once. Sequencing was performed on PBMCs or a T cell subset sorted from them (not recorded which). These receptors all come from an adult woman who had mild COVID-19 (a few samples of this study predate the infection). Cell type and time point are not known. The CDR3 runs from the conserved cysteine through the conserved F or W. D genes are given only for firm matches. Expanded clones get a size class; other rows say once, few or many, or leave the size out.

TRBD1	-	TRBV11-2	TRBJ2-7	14	TGTGCCAGCAGGATCCCAGGACAGGGGAACAGGCAGTACTTC	CASRIPGQGNRQYF
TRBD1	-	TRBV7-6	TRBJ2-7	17	TGTGCCAGCAGCTTAGAAGCATCCGGGACAGTTCCCTACGAGCAGTACTTC	CASSLEASGTVPYEQYF
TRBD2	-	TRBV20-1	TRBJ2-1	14	TGCAGTGCTCTACCTAGCGGGAGGGGCGATGAGCAGTTCTTC	CSALPSGRGDEQFF
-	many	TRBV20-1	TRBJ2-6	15	TGCAGTGCTAGTCCGGGAACCTCTGGGGCCAACGTCCTGACTTTC	CSASPGTSGANVLTF
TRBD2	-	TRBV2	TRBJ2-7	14	TGTGCCAGCAGTGAACTAGCGGGAGGGGGCGAGCAGTACTTC	CASSELAGGGEQYF
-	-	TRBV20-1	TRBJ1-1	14	TGCAGTGCCCCTAGGGAGGCAGGAATCACTGAAGCTTTCTTT	CSAPREAGITEAFF
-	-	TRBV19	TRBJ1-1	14	TGTGCCAGTAGTATAGATCGGGGGCACGCTGAAGCTTTCTTT	CASSIDRGHAEAFF
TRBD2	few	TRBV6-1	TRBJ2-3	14	TGTGCCAGCACCCAAGGTCGGGGGGCAGATACGCAGTATTTT	CASTQGRGADTQYF
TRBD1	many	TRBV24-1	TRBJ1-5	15	TGTGCCACCAGTGCTTCCGGGACAGGCAATCAGCCCCAGCATTTT	CATSASGTGNQPQHF
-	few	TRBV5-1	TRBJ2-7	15	TGCGCCAGCAGCCCCTCGCAGGGGACTTCCTACGAGCAGTACTTC	CASSPSQGTSYEQYF
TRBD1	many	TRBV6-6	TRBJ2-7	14	TGTGCCAGCAGGCCGGGACAGGGGCCTTACGAGCAGTACTTC	CASRPGQGPYEQYF
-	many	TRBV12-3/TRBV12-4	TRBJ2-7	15	TGTGCCAGCAGTTTTTCGGGATCAGCCTCCTACGAGCAGTACTTC	CASSFSGSASYEQYF
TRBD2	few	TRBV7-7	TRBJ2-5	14	TGTGCCAGCAGCCTAGCGGGGAAGGGGGAGACCCAGTACTTC	CASSLAGKGETQYF
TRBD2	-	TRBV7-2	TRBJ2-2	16	TGTGCCAGCAGCCCAGTTAGCGGGAGAGGTACCGGGGAGCTGTTTTTT	CASSPVSGRGTGELFF
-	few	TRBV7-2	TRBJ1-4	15	TGTGCCAGCAGTGGGACGCAACCAACTAATGAAAAACTGTTTTTT	CASSGTQPTNEKLFF
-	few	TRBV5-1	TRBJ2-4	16	TGCGCCAGCAGCTGGGGGCCTCAGGGGGCCAAAAACATTCAGTACTTC	CASSWGPQGAKNIQYF
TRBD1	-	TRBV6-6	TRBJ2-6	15	TGTGCCAGCAGTTACTACAGGGGGGCGGCCAACGTCCTGACTTTC	CASSYYRGAANVLTF
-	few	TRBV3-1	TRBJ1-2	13	TGTGCCAGCAGCCAGATGACCCCCCCTGGCTACACCTTC	CASSQMTPPGYTF
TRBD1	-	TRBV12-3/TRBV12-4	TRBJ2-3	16	TGTGCCAGCAGTCCAGGTAACAGGGGCAGCGCAGATACGCAGTATTTT	CASSPGNRGSADTQYF
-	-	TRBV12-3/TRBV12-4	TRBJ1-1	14	TGTGCCAGCAGATTACAGGGCACGAGCACTGAAGCTTTCTTT	CASRLQGTSTEAFF
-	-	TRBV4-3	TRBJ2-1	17	TGCGCCAGCAGCCAAGATTTTTTGGCAGGGGAAGGGTATGAGCAGTTCTTC	CASSQDFLAGEGYEQFF
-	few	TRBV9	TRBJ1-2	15	TGTGCCAGCAGCGTAGAGACAGGTATAACTTATGGCTACACCTTC	CASSVETGITYGYTF
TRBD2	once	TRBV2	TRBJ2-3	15	TGTGCCAGCACCCTCAGGAGCGGGGGGGCAGATACGCAGTATTTT	CASTLRSGGADTQYF
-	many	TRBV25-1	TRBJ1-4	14	TGTGCCAGCAGTGAATATCGCCACCGGGAAAAACTGTTTTTT	CASSEYRHREKLFF
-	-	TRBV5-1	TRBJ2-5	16	TGCGCCAGCAGCTTACTCATCGGGACGGAGGCAGAGACCCAGTACTTC	CASSLLIGTEAETQYF
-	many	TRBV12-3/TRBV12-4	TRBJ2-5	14	TGTGCCAGCAGTTTAAGGCAGGGGGGCGAGACCCAGTACTTC	CASSLRQGGETQYF
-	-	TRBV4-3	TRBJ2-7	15	TGCGCCAGCAGCCAAGTTATCAGGTTTCAGAACGAGCAGTACTTC	CASSQVIRFQNEQYF
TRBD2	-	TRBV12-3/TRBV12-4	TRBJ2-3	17	TGTGCCAGCAGTTTAGTCGTATTAGCGGGGGCGAAAGATACGCAGTATTTT	CASSLVVLAGAKDTQYF